The 26 T cell receptor beta chains presented below share a single source sample, sequenced in a study of blood T cell repertoires in COVID-19. Profiled with immunoSEQ multiplex PCR; TCRdb holds only in-frame clones, not every one. The repertoire holds some 180,000 clones, around 82% seen once, with around 5.5% in the top ten. Sequenced input: PBMCs or T cells enriched from blood (not recorded which). These receptors originate from a woman between 55 and 75 years old with acute COVID-19.

V is TRBV6-2 or TRBV6-3 and J is TRBJ2-3, with 9 bases matching TRBD2. Trimming removed 6 bases from V and 5 bases from J; junction bases left unmatched: 6. Germline loops: CDR1 MNHEY, CDR2 SVGEGT. This CDR3 spans 14 amino acids. DNA of the CDR3: TGTGCCAGCAGCCGCGGGGGGGCCGTAGATACGCAGTATTTT. Protein: CASSRGGAVDTQYF.

The chain combines TRBV3-1 (or the pseudogene TRBV3-2) with TRBJ2-1; 11 bases align to TRBD2. The CDR3 has 18 residues. V gave up 5 bases and J gave up 6 bases; unmatched junction bases: 15. The germline V gene encodes CDR1 LGHDT and CDR2 YNNKEL (reference sequence). In DNA, the CDR3 is TGTGCCAGCAGCTCACCCTCCCCTAGCGGGGGGCTGAGCAATGAGCAGTTCTTC. It encodes CASSSPSPSGGLSNEQFF.

The rearrangement links TRBV3-1 (or the pseudogene TRBV3-2) to TRBJ1-4; D gene uncertain. Germline CDR1 and CDR2: LGHDT and YNNKEL (reference sequence). The CDR3 covers 13 residues. V lost 5 bases, J lost 6 bases, and 10 bases lay in between. This chain's CDR3 is CASSSRLDEKLFF. Written as DNA, the CDR3 is TGTGCCAGCAGCTCGCGACTGGATGAAAAACTGTTTTTT.

The V call is TRBV5-1, the J call TRBJ2-5; 9 bases agree with TRBD1. Germline CDR1 and CDR2: SGHRS and YFSETQ. V trimming: 4 bases; J trimming: 4 bases; junction bases outside the gene matches: 5. CDR3 length: 14 residues. The CDR3 sequence: CASSIGQGRETQYF. DNA for the CDR3: TGCGCCAGCAGCATCGGACAGGGGCGAGAGACCCAGTACTTC.

J is TRBJ1-5 and V is TRBV7-2; possibly TRBD1 for D (5 bases). The germline V gene has CDR1 SGHTA and CDR2 FQGNSA. The V and J ends lost 2 bases and 4 bases respectively, with 9 bases between them. The CDR3 covers 14 residues. As DNA, the CDR3 is TGTGCCAGCAGCTTATATAGGGGTAATCAGCCCCAGCATTTT. Translated: CASSLYRGNQPQHF.

The chain uses TRBV28 and TRBJ2-3; D gene ambiguous. The germline V gene encodes CDR1 MDHEN and CDR2 SYDVKM. CDR3 length: 16 residues. The V and J ends lost 5 bases and 2 bases respectively, with 17 bases between them. The CDR3 sequence is CASSPHPLGATDTQYF. The CDR3 DNA follows: TGTGCCAGCAGTCCCCATCCACTGGGCGCCACAGATACGCAGTATTTT.

The chain carries TRBV5-8 and TRBJ2-1; a weak D match, TRBD1 (6 bases). The germline V and J ends were trimmed by 0 bases and 4 bases, with 11 bases remaining between them. Germline CDR1 reads SGHTS; CDR2 reads YDEGEE. The CDR3 runs 15 residues. The CDR3 coding sequence is TGTGCCAGCAGCTTGGGACAGGTCCTTTACAATGAGCAGTTCTTC. This sequence encodes CASSLGQVLYNEQFF. Variable domain in full (rest from reference TRBV5-8 and TRBJ2-1): EAGVTQSPTHLIKTRGQQATLRCSPISGHTSVYWYQQALGLGLQFLLWYDEGEERNRGNFPPRFSGRQFPNYSSELNVNALELEDSALYLCASSLGQVLYNEQFFGPGTRLTVL.

The chain joins TRBV24-1 to TRBJ2-2; D is unresolved. Trimming left V 7 bases short and J 0 bases short, with 14 bases between. The CDR3 loop spans 16 amino acids. From germline, CDR1 is KGHDR and CDR2 SFDVKD. As DNA, the CDR3 is TGTGCCACCAGCCGCGGTGAGGTAACGAACACCGGGGAGCTGTTTTTT. It specifies CATSRGEVTNTGELFF.

The gene calls are TRBV10-3 and TRBJ2-2; 7 positions agree with TRBD1. The V gene's germline CDR1 is ENHRY and CDR2 SYGVKD. V was clipped by 4 bases and J by 3 bases; unmatched bases: 2. The CDR3 loop spans 14 amino acids. The chain's CDR3 is CAISGQGYTGELFF. CDR3 nucleotides: TGTGCCATCAGTGGACAGGGTTACACCGGGGAGCTGTTTTTT.

The chain joins TRBV30 to TRBJ2-3; D not resolved. Trimming took off 4 bases at V and 4 bases at J, with 15 bases between the two ends. CDR3 length equals 14 residues. Per germline, CDR1 GTSNPN and CDR2 SVGIG (reference sequence). The CDR3 is CAWTVFGISDTQYF. The CDR3 coding sequence is TGTGCCTGGACGGTTTTTGGTATTTCAGATACGCAGTATTTT.

This clone was seen once. The chain carries TRBV30 and TRBJ1-4; 10 bases are a match to TRBD1. The CDR3 length is 18 residues. V lost 0 bases and J lost 3; bases outside the gene matches: 10. Germline assignment: CDR1 GTSNPN and CDR2 SVGIG (reference sequence). The CDR3 DNA follows: TGTGCCTGGAGTGTCGGAGGGGACAGGGGACTCGCTAATGAAAAACTGTTTTTT. Translated, it gives CAWSVGGDRGLANEKLFF.

The chain links TRBV27 to TRBJ2-5; the match to TRBD1 covers 9 bases. CDR1 is MNHEY and CDR2 is SMNVEV in the germline V gene (reference sequence). V was clipped by 2 bases and J by 2 bases; unmatched bases: 0. The CDR3 covers 14 residues. This CDR3 reads CASSLDRGQETQYF. The CDR3 nucleotides are TGTGCCAGCAGTTTAGACAGGGGGCAAGAGACCCAGTACTTC.

This clone was recorded once. The V call is TRBV28, the J call TRBJ1-2; a weak D match, TRBD1 (5 bases). CDR3 length: 12 residues. Looked up from germline, CDR1 is MDHEN and CDR2 is SYDVKM. Trimming shortened V by 8 bases and J by 5 bases, and 12 bases separated the two germline ends. This CDR3 reads CASQGVGYGYTF. For the CDR3, the DNA is TGTGCCAGCCAAGGGGTTGGATATGGCTACACCTTC.

The chain combines TRBV4-1 with TRBJ1-5; D might be TRBD1 (5 bases). The CDR3 extends over 17 amino acids. CDR1 and CDR2 from the germline V gene are MGHRA and YSYEKL. V was cut by 4 bases and J by 0 bases, with 16 bases left in between. CDR3 in amino acids: CASSRGPTEDSNQPQHF. In DNA form, the CDR3 reads TGCGCCAGCAGCCGGGGTCCGACAGAGGATAGCAATCAGCCCCAGCATTTT.

V is TRBV10-3 and J is TRBJ1-6, with 8 nucleotides matching TRBD1. From germline, CDR1 is ENHRY and CDR2 SYGVKD. The CDR3 is made up of 17 amino acids. The J segment lost 5 bases and the V segment lost 1 base, leaving 7 bases of the junction unmatched. The CDR3, as DNA: TGTGCCATCAGTGAGTGGGCCCAGACAGGGGATAATTCACCCCTCCACTTT. It codes for CAISEWAQTGDNSPLHF.

CDR3 amino acids: CASSSGLAGYEQFF. CDR3 coding DNA: TGTGCCAGCAGCTCGGGACTAGCGGGATATGAGCAGTTCTTC. The V gene is TRBV7-9, the J gene TRBJ2-1; 13 bases align to TRBD2. Germline V lookup: CDR1 SEHNR, CDR2 FQNEAQ (reference sequence). The ends lost 4 bases at V and 8 bases at J; junction bases unmatched: 2. This CDR3 region has 14 residues.

The V and J genes are TRBV5-1 and TRBJ1-1, with TRBD1 identical over 11 bases. V lost 3 bases, J lost 4 bases, and 8 bases stayed unmatched. The CDR3 is made up of 16 amino acids. Germline values: CDR1 SGHRS, CDR2 YFSETQ. CDR3 in amino acids: CASSSRGQGGITEAFF. The CDR3 nucleotides read TGCGCCAGCAGCTCCAGGGGACAGGGGGGGATCACTGAAGCTTTCTTT.

J is TRBJ1-6 and V is TRBV9; D remains ambiguous. V dropped 1 base and J dropped 7 bases, with 3 bases sitting between them. The germline V gene encodes CDR1 SGDLS and CDR2 YYNGEE. The length of the CDR3 is 12 residues. The CDR3 DNA is TGTGCCAGCAGCGTAACAAATTCACCCCTCCACTTT. Translation: CASSVTNSPLHF.

This clone showed up just once. The J gene is TRBJ2-7, the V gene TRBV6-5, with 7 nucleotides matching TRBD1. The germline V gene encodes CDR1 MNHEY and CDR2 SVGAGI. The CDR3 has 13 amino acids. Trimming removed 2 bases from V and 4 bases from J; junction bases left unmatched: 2. The CDR3 protein is CASSYPGQYEQYF. In nucleotides, the CDR3 is TGTGCCAGCAGTTACCCGGGACAGTACGAGCAGTACTTC.

The chain joins TRBV12-3 or TRBV12-4 to TRBJ1-2; 7 bases map to TRBD1. V was pared by 8 bases and J by 8 bases, with 11 bases of the junction left unmatched. This CDR3 has 13 residues. The CDR3 region is CASRQGTAVGYTF. The DNA of the CDR3 is TGTGCCAGCCGCCAAGGGACAGCCGTAGGCTACACCTTC.

The J gene is TRBJ1-2, the V gene TRBV28; D ambiguous. CDR1 MDHEN and CDR2 SYDVKM come from the germline V gene. This CDR3 comprises 15 residues. V gave up 5 bases and J gave up 4 bases, with 17 bases separating them. CDR3: CASSKKQIDRYGYTF. As DNA, the CDR3 is TGTGCCAGCAGTAAAAAACAGATAGACCGCTATGGCTACACCTTC.

This chain links TRBV4-3 with TRBJ1-2; D not certain. CDR3 length: 13 amino acids. Trimming shortened V by 0 bases and J by 8 bases, and 10 bases separated the two germline ends. Germline V CDR1 and CDR2: LGHNA, YSLEER. The CDR3 loop is CASSQDSQFGYTF. The CDR3 coding sequence is TGCGCCAGCAGCCAAGATAGTCAATTCGGCTACACCTTC.

The rearrangement links TRBV19 to TRBJ2-5; 10 bases are a match to TRBD1. V trimming: 7 bases; J trimming: 4 bases; junction bases outside the gene matches: 6. CDR3 length: 14 amino acids. The germline V gene encodes CDR1 LNHDA and CDR2 SQIVND (reference sequence). This CDR3 reads CASTTGQGPETQYF. The CDR3 DNA reads TGTGCCAGTACCACGGGACAGGGGCCAGAGACCCAGTACTTC.

The chain employs TRBV5-1 and TRBJ2-1; 8 bases fit TRBD2. Losses at the gene ends were 4 bases for V and 6 bases for J; bases not matched to a gene: 12. CDR3 length equals 16 residues. Germline V gene lookup returns CDR1 SGHRS and CDR2 YFSETQ. This CDR3 reads CASSPTPWTSSNEQFF. CDR3 nucleotides: TGCGCCAGCAGCCCGACCCCGTGGACTAGCAGCAATGAGCAGTTCTTC.

The chain combines TRBV3-1 (or the pseudogene TRBV3-2) with TRBJ1-1; D not certain. The CDR3 loop spans 15 amino acids. From germline, CDR1 is LGHDT and CDR2 YNNKEL (reference sequence). Deletions cut 7 bases from V and 5 bases from J, with 20 bases between. The CDR3 sequence: CASNQALRGGTEAFF. The CDR3 DNA sequence: TGTGCCAGCAACCAGGCCCTACGGGGTGGGACTGAAGCTTTCTTT.

This sequence joins TRBV7-8 and TRBJ2-1; TRBD2 matches at 9 bases. V shed 3 bases and J 4 bases; nucleotides not matched to a gene: 7. The CDR3 contains 16 residues. CDR1 SGHVS and CDR2 FQNEAQ come from the germline V gene. DNA of the CDR3: TGTGCCAGCAGCTTTACCGCAGCGGGGGGTTACAATGAGCAGTTCTTC. Its protein is CASSFTAAGGYNEQFF.